Presented here are 16 T cell receptor beta chains from one specimen sequenced in a study of human CD8 memory T cell subsets. By UMI-labeled 5' RACE, the TCR beta libraries were made. Using the 5' RACE reads, TCRdb records one entry per CDR3 protein without DNA. The table lists several thousand distinct CDR3 sequences. The sample consisted of CD8+ T cells from PBMCs. These receptors all come from a human donor in good health.

This chain's CDR3 is CASSLTDGELNTGELFF. This rearrangement joins TRBV28 to TRBJ2-2. There are 17 residues in the CDR3. Germline loops: CDR1 MDHEN, CDR2 SYDVKM.

Measured by frequency, this clonotype is medium-sized. The rearrangement uses TRBV7-2 and TRBJ1-1; the TCRdb call, TRBD1, lacks DNA for checking. Germline V gene lookup returns CDR1 SGHTA and CDR2 FQGNSA. The CDR3 length is 15 residues. The chain's CDR3 is CASSPGGGAWTEAFF.

The chain links TRBV12-3 or TRBV12-4 to TRBJ2-4; as DNA is missing, the TRBD2 call by TCRdb cannot be tested. This CDR3 is 17 amino acids long. Here the CDR3 reads CAPSSKYWGRSKNIQYF.

The rearrangement joins TRBV20-1 to TRBJ1-2. This CDR3 has 15 residues. The germline CDR1 and CDR2 sequences are DFQATT and SNEGSKA (reference sequence). The CDR3 spells CSARDPLLANYGYTF.

The J gene is TRBJ2-1, the V gene TRBV11-2; with no DNA, the TCRdb D assignment of TRBD1 cannot be verified. The CDR3 extends over 13 amino acids. Germline values: CDR1 SGHAT, CDR2 FQNNGV. CDR3 region: CASSLGGYNEQFF.

The V and J genes are TRBV6-2 or TRBV6-3 and TRBJ2-1; there is no DNA to check the TCRdb D call of TRBD1. Germline-derived CDR1 and CDR2 are MNHEY and SVGEGT. The CDR3 sequence is 13 residues long. The CDR3 here is CASSSGSAWEQFF.

The chain recombines TRBV20-1 with TRBJ2-7; TCRdb's assignment of TRBD1 cannot be checked, as there is no DNA. The CDR3 sequence is 15 residues long. Germline loops: CDR1 DFQATT, CDR2 SNEGSKA (reference sequence). The chain's CDR3 is CSASPGSGFGNEQYF.

This CDR3 is CSAILDGGNSYEQYF. This chain links TRBV20-1 with TRBJ2-7; absent DNA, TCRdb's TRBD1 call cannot be checked. CDR1 is DFQATT, CDR2 SNEGSKA, per germline (reference sequence). This CDR3 comprises 15 residues.

This chain's CDR3 is CASSPEGQGSLTYEQYF. The V gene is TRBV9, the J gene TRBJ2-7; TCRdb's D call of TRBD1 is untestable without DNA. The CDR3 is made up of 17 amino acids. Germline values: CDR1 SGDLS, CDR2 YYNGEE.

This clonotype is labeled medium-sized (0.01 to 0.1%) based on frequency. The chain is built from TRBV5-1 and TRBJ2-1. The CDR3 consists of 13 residues. Germline CDR1 and CDR2: SGHRS and YFSETQ. This CDR3 reads CASSGGLQNEQFF.

The V gene is TRBV20-1, the J gene TRBJ2-5; TCRdb returns TRBD1, unconfirmable since there is no DNA. Germline V gene sequence: CDR1 DFQATT, CDR2 SNEGSKA (reference sequence). The CDR3 has 13 residues. CDR3 residues: CSAREWAEETQYF.

The chain has TRBV2 and TRBJ2-5; without DNA, the TCRdb call of TRBD2 cannot be checked. CDR1 SNHLY and CDR2 FYNNEI come from the germline V gene. This CDR3 region has 15 residues. CDR3 sequence reads: CASSEASGGQETQYF.

The chain is built from TRBV6-4 and TRBJ2-3; TCRdb reports TRBD1, a call that lacks DNA to check it against. The CDR3 loop spans 15 amino acids. CDR1 and CDR2 (germline): MRHNA, SNTAGT. The CDR3 protein is CASSDGTGGTDTQYF.

V usage is TRBV2 and J usage is TRBJ2-7; TCRdb's D gene call, TRBD1, goes unchecked for lack of DNA. The CDR3 loop spans 14 amino acids. The germline gives CDR1 SNHLY, CDR2 FYNNEI. The CDR3 spells CASSDGQGAREQYF.

This chain links TRBV20-1 with TRBJ2-7. From germline, CDR1 is DFQATT and CDR2 SNEGSKA (reference sequence). This CDR3 comprises 15 residues. CDR3 sequence reads: CSAGDPSGSSYEQYF.

V is TRBV7-8 and J is TRBJ2-1. Germline CDR1 is SGHVS and CDR2 is FQNEAQ. The CDR3 is 15 residues long. CDR3 protein: CASSIGRSSYNEQFF.